Listed here are 30 T cell receptor beta chains from one sample, sequenced in a study of blood T cell repertoires in COVID-19. Some clones are missing from TCRdb's copy, which holds only in-frame ones; the method was immunoSEQ multiplex PCR. The table includes roughly 360,000 clones, roughly four fifths detected once. Sequenced input: PBMCs or T cells enriched from blood (not recorded which). The source of these receptors is a woman between 50 and 59 years old who had recovered from COVID-19.

The table lists this clone with a few counts. The chain employs TRBV29-1 and TRBJ1-1; the D gene is possibly TRBD1 (5 bases). Deletions cut 4 bases from V and 4 bases from J, with 10 bases between. Germline V gives CDR1 SQVTM, CDR2 ANQGSEA. The CDR3 consists of 12 residues. CDR3 sequence (DNA): TGCAGCGTTGTAAGGGACTCCACTGAAGCTTTCTTT. Protein: CSVVRDSTEAFF.

The V and J genes are TRBV3-1 (or the pseudogene TRBV3-2) and TRBJ2-7, with D tentatively TRBD2 (6 bases). Trimming took off 2 bases at V and 6 bases at J, with 14 bases between the two ends. CDR1 is LGHDT, CDR2 YNNKEL, per germline (reference sequence). The CDR3 is made up of 14 amino acids. The CDR3 protein is CASSQLGGSGEQYF. The CDR3 DNA reads TGTGCCAGCAGCCAACTAGGAGGGTCTGGCGAGCAGTACTTC.

The chain employs TRBV5-1 and TRBJ2-1; D uncertain. CDR1 SGHRS and CDR2 YFSETQ come from the germline V gene. This CDR3 region has 13 residues. V dropped 4 bases and J dropped 8 bases, with 13 bases sitting between them. CDR3 nucleotides: TGCGCCAGCAGCCATGCTGTTCGAGATGAGCAGTTCTTC. Translation gives CASSHAVRDEQFF.

This chain links TRBV3-1 (or the pseudogene TRBV3-2) with TRBJ2-3, with D possibly matching TRBD1 (5 bases). The CDR3 is made up of 14 amino acids. Trimming cost V 2 bases and J 4 bases, with 10 bases left between them. CDR1 is LGHDT and CDR2 is YNNKEL in the germline V gene (reference sequence). The CDR3: CASSQRGRPDTQYF. The CDR3 DNA follows: TGTGCCAGCAGCCAAAGGGGCCGCCCAGATACGCAGTATTTT.

The chain has TRBV5-1 and TRBJ1-1, with TRBD1 identical over 7 bases. The V gene's germline CDR1 is SGHRS and CDR2 YFSETQ. The CDR3 has 15 residues. J was trimmed by 0 bases and V by 7 bases; bases with no gene match: 9. The CDR3 DNA follows: TGCGCCAGCCGCATTGAGGGGACAGTGAACACTGAAGCTTTCTTT. It is translated as CASRIEGTVNTEAFF.

The chain couples TRBV7-3 to TRBJ2-1; D remains ambiguous. CDR3 size: 15 residues. Trimming stripped 0 bases from V and 6 bases from J, with 12 bases between. The V gene's germline CDR1 is SGHTA and CDR2 FQGTGA. CDR3 nucleotide sequence: TGTGCCAGCAGCTTAACACCCGGAGACCTCAATGAGCAGTTCTTC. Residues: CASSLTPGDLNEQFF.

This CDR3 is CASSLGLPEETQYF. In DNA, the CDR3 is TGTGCCAGCAGCCTGGGACTACCGGAAGAGACCCAGTACTTC. The gene calls are TRBV6-2 or TRBV6-3 and TRBJ2-5; TRBD2 matches 7 bases. The CDR3 is made up of 14 amino acids. Trimming removed 6 bases from V and 3 bases from J; junction bases left unmatched: 7. Germline assignment: CDR1 MNHEY and CDR2 SVGEGT.

The rearrangement links TRBV9 to TRBJ2-1; 9 bases line up with TRBD2. The CDR3 contains 16 residues. Germline CDR1 SGDLS, CDR2 YYNGEE. V shed 1 base and J 3 bases; nucleotides not matched to a gene: 5. CDR3 loop: CASSVSASGNYNEQFF. CDR3 coding DNA: TGTGCCAGCAGCGTAAGCGCTAGCGGGAACTACAATGAGCAGTTCTTC.

This chain joins TRBV12-3 or TRBV12-4 and TRBJ2-1; TRBD2 aligns across 9 bases. V shed 6 bases and J 14 bases; nucleotides not matched to a gene: 8. The CDR3 spans 12 residues. The CDR3 sequence: CASSLRGLAKFF. The CDR3 DNA sequence: TGTGCCAGCAGCCTACGGGGACTAGCTAAGTTCTTC.

CDR3 residues: CASSLGGTAVDGYTF. DNA of the CDR3: TGTGCCAGCAGCTTGGGAGGGACAGCTGTTGATGGCTACACCTTC. The V call is TRBV5-6, the J call TRBJ1-2, with 7 bases identical to TRBD1. J lost 6 bases, V lost 0 bases, and 8 bases had no gene match. CDR1 and CDR2 from the germline V gene are SGHDT and YYEEEE. The CDR3 covers 15 residues.

The chain employs TRBV6-5 and TRBJ1-1, with 8 bases aligning to TRBD1. Germline CDR1 reads MNHEY; CDR2 reads SVGAGI. This CDR3 contains 15 residues. The V segment lost 4 bases and the J segment 8 bases; nucleotides outside the gene matches: 12. DNA for the CDR3: TGTGCCAGCAGTTGGGTCGGACAGGGCGCCGTCGAAGCTTTCTTT. It encodes CASSWVGQGAVEAFF.

The J gene is TRBJ2-2, the V gene TRBV19, with D possibly matching TRBD2 (7 bases). Germline CDR1 and CDR2: LNHDA and SQIVND (reference sequence). The CDR3 extends over 16 amino acids. Trimming took off 2 bases at V and 7 bases at J, with 17 bases between the two ends. The CDR3 loop is CASSIYGGGRGGELFF. CDR3 sequence (DNA): TGTGCCAGTAGTATATACGGCGGGGGCAGAGGCGGGGAGCTGTTTTTT.

The genes are TRBV10-3 and TRBJ1-1; 7 nucleotides match TRBD1. CDR1 and CDR2 (germline): ENHRY, SYGVKD. The CDR3 sequence is 13 residues long. J gave up 2 bases and V 7 bases, and 4 bases lay outside the gene matches. CDR3 sequence (DNA): TGTGCCATCACCGAGGGGGCTAACACTGAAGCTTTCTTT. Translation gives CAITEGANTEAFF.

This CDR3 is CASSEAPGQGSYGYTF. As DNA, the CDR3 is TGTGCCAGCAGTGAAGCGCCGGGACAGGGAAGCTATGGCTACACCTTC. V is TRBV6-1 and J is TRBJ1-2; 9 bases align to TRBD1. This CDR3 region has 16 residues. The V gene end was trimmed by 0 bases and the J gene end by 4 bases; junction bases not matched to a gene: 6. Germline V lookup: CDR1 MNHNS, CDR2 SASEGT.

The rearrangement uses TRBV7-9 and TRBJ2-2; TRBD1 matches at 7 bases. Trimming at V came to 0 bases and at J to 5 bases, leaving 6 bases not matched to a gene. The V gene's germline CDR1 is SEHNR and CDR2 FQNEAQ (reference sequence). The CDR3 is 16 amino acids. CDR3 coding DNA: TGTGCCAGCAGCTTAGCGACAGGGTCGGGAACCGGGGAGCTGTTTTTT. As protein: CASSLATGSGTGELFF.

The chain uses TRBV29-1 and TRBJ1-1, with D uncertain. This CDR3 spans 14 amino acids. Germline-derived CDR1 and CDR2 are SQVTM and ANQGSEA. V was trimmed by 5 bases and J by 3 bases, leaving 16 bases between them. The CDR3 region is CSVNPTQIYTEAFF. The DNA for the CDR3 is TGCAGCGTTAACCCCACACAGATTTACACTGAAGCTTTCTTT.

The J gene is TRBJ1-6, the V gene TRBV19; 7 bases map to TRBD1. CDR1 is LNHDA and CDR2 is SQIVND in the germline V gene (reference sequence). Germline trimming cut 0 bases from V and 7 bases from J; bases unmatched to any gene: 6. The CDR3 loop spans 16 amino acids. CDR3 DNA: TGTGCCAGTAGTATAGAACGGTCAGGGGGGAATTCACCCCTCCACTTT. Amino acids: CASSIERSGGNSPLHF.

The chain employs TRBV30 and TRBJ2-7; D may be TRBD1 (5 bases). This CDR3 region has 15 residues. Germline CDR1 is GTSNPN and CDR2 is SVGIG (reference sequence). The germline V and J ends were trimmed by 0 bases and 6 bases, with 18 bases remaining between them. The CDR3 DNA reads as TGTGCCTGGAGTGTAGGGTCCAGGGTAGCAAGCGAGCAGTACTTC. It codes for CAWSVGSRVASEQYF.

The chain has TRBV2 and TRBJ1-1; D may be TRBD1 (6 bases). This CDR3 is built from 11 residues. Germline CDR1 SNHLY, CDR2 FYNNEI. V shed 8 bases and J shed 7 bases, with 11 bases lying between them. The CDR3 coding sequence is TGTGCCAGCGGGATGGACAGTGAAGCTTTCTTT. Encoded protein: CASGMDSEAFF.

The genes are TRBV2 and TRBJ1-5; 7 bases map to TRBD1. The ends lost 6 bases at V and 4 bases at J; junction bases unmatched: 9. This CDR3 comprises 15 residues. The germline CDR1 and CDR2 sequences are SNHLY and FYNNEI. CDR3 amino acids: CASRRDRVTNQPQHF. CDR3 bases: TGTGCCAGCAGGCGCGACAGGGTAACTAATCAGCCCCAGCATTTT.

The count of this clone is one. The chain links TRBV4-3 to TRBJ1-2, with D maybe TRBD1 (6 bases). The germline V gene encodes CDR1 LGHNA and CDR2 YSLEER. Trimming stripped 1 base from V and 8 bases from J, with 11 bases between. This CDR3 is 13 amino acids long. This chain's CDR3 is CASSQGGGHGYTF. For the CDR3, the DNA is TGCGCCAGCAGCCAAGGCGGGGGGCACGGCTACACCTTC.

V is TRBV11-3 and J is TRBJ2-5; D uncertain. Germline V lookup: CDR1 SGHNT, CDR2 YENEEA. The CDR3 contains 15 residues. With 4 bases removed from V and 5 bases from J, the gap between germline ends came to 17 bases. CDR3 region: CASSSPGYTRETQYF. The DNA for the CDR3 is TGTGCCAGCAGCTCCCCCGGTTATACCCGGGAGACCCAGTACTTC.

This chain links TRBV7-8 with TRBJ2-5, with 14 bases identical to TRBD2. The CDR3 covers 16 residues. Germline loops: CDR1 SGHVS, CDR2 FQNEAQ. V lost 4 bases and J lost 5; bases outside the gene matches: 6. CDR3: CASSWGTSGSGETQYF. The CDR3 DNA reads TGTGCCAGCAGCTGGGGGACTAGCGGGAGCGGTGAGACCCAGTACTTC.

The table lists this clone with a few counts. The J gene is TRBJ2-7, the V gene TRBV6-5; 7 nucleotides match TRBD1. Germline V gives CDR1 MNHEY, CDR2 SVGAGI. V shed 6 bases, J shed 7 bases, and the junction held 9 bases outside the gene matches. The CDR3 totals 13 residues. CDR3 nucleotide sequence: TGTGCCAGCAGGCCACAGGGGAAGCGGGAGCAGTACTTC. Translated, it gives CASRPQGKREQYF.

The chain is built from TRBV28 and TRBJ1-5, with TRBD1 matching over 8 bases. The CDR3 extends over 15 amino acids. V lost 6 bases, J lost 3 bases, and 7 bases stayed unmatched. Germline V gives CDR1 MDHEN, CDR2 SYDVKM. The CDR3 protein is CASSLTGAANQPQHF. CDR3 sequence (DNA): TGTGCCAGCAGCCTGACAGGGGCGGCCAATCAGCCCCAGCATTTT. The full variable domain, completed using reference TRBV28 and TRBJ1-5, is DVKVTQSSRYLVKRTGEKVFLECVQDMDHENMFWYRQDPGLGLRLIYFSYDVKMKEKGDIPEGYSVSREKKERFSLILESASTNQTSMYLCASSLTGAANQPQHFGDGTRLSIL.

V and J are TRBV9 and TRBJ1-6, with 9 bases that match TRBD1. The CDR3 is 15 amino acids. J gave up 8 bases and V 3 bases, and 6 bases lay outside the gene matches. CDR1 SGDLS and CDR2 YYNGEE come from the germline V gene. In nucleotides, the CDR3 is TGTGCCAGCAGCGCCAACGGACAGGGGTATTCACCCCTCCACTTT. Translation gives CASSANGQGYSPLHF.

The chain couples TRBV30 to TRBJ1-2; D perhaps matches TRBD1 (6 bases). This CDR3 comprises 12 residues. CDR1 and CDR2 from the germline V gene are GTSNPN and SVGIG (reference sequence). Trimming cost V 5 bases and J 8 bases, with 15 bases left between them. The CDR3 sequence: CAWAQGNLGYTF. The CDR3 DNA reads as TGTGCCTGGGCACAGGGAAATCTCGGCTACACCTTC.

The gene calls are TRBV7-3 and TRBJ1-2; D is possibly TRBD1 (6 bases). Looked up from germline, CDR1 is SGHTA and CDR2 is FQGTGA. Trimming left V 5 bases short and J 4 bases short, with 14 bases between. CDR3 length: 14 amino acids. CDR3 nucleotide sequence: TGTGCCAGCAGCGAGACTCAGGGGTCCTATGGCTACACCTTC. Translated, it gives CASSETQGSYGYTF.

This chain links TRBV11-2 with TRBJ1-1; 8 nucleotides line up with TRBD1. The germline V gene has CDR1 SGHAT and CDR2 FQNNGV. The V gene end was trimmed by 0 bases and the J gene end by 4 bases; junction bases not matched to a gene: 1. The CDR3 totals 14 residues. CDR3 sequence reads: CASSLEQGGTEAFF. CDR3 bases: TGTGCCAGCAGCTTAGAACAGGGGGGCACTGAAGCTTTCTTT.

The CDR3 DNA reads TGCGCCAGCAGCCAAGAGTCCCTTTCCTTTAGCGGGAGTGACGAGCAGTACTTC. Amino acid sequence: CASSQESLSFSGSDEQYF. J is TRBJ2-7 and V is TRBV4-1; the match to TRBD2 covers 9 bases. The CDR3 totals 18 residues. Trimming removed 0 bases from V and 5 bases from J; junction bases left unmatched: 14. Germline lookup yields CDR1 MGHRA and CDR2 YSYEKL.